This TCR beta chain derives from a study of CD8 T cells in Susac syndrome. TEMRA cells were enriched by FACS, and CD4+ and CD8+ T cells were negatively isolated. CDR3 length: 14 residues. Between the trimmed V and J ends, which lost 3 bases and 10 bases, there was a span of 18 bases. Per the germline V gene, CDR1 is LNHDA and CDR2 is SQIVND (reference sequence). Random hexamers primed reverse transcription of about 0.45 to 1 ug RNA. The authors amplified TCR beta CDR3 across 54 Vbeta and 13 Jbeta using immunoSEQ multiplex PCR. A single record per CDR3 protein comes from TCRdb applying MiXCR to the immunoSEQ multiplex PCR reads. The profile covers just over 300,000 distinct CDR3 sequences, with 92% appearing a single time and roughly 0.059% taken by the ten largest.

The TCR sequence derives from a human donor with multiple sclerosis. This sequence joins TRBV19 and TRBJ1-1; possible D gene TRBD1, 6 bases. The sequencing input was CD4+ T cells from PBMCs. The CDR3 here is CASSIRGGSSGAFF. CDR3 DNA sequence: TGTGCCAGTAGTATCCGAGGGGGAAGTTCGGGAGCTTTCTTT.